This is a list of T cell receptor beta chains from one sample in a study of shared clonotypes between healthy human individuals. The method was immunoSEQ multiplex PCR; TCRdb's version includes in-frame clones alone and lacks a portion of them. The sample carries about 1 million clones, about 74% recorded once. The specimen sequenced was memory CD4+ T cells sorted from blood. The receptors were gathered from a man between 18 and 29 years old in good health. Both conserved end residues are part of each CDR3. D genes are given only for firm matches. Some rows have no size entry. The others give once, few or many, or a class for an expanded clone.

CASSYGGGTQYF	TGTGCCAGCAGCTACGGGGGGGGTACGCAGTATTTT	TRBD2	once	TRBV11-2	TRBJ2-3
CASSPHRGWPEAFF	TGTGCCAGCTCACCCCACAGGGGTTGGCCTGAAGCTTTCTTT	TRBD1	NA	TRBV18	TRBJ1-1
CASSPGQAYNSPLHF	TGTGCCAGCTCACCAGGACAGGCCTATAATTCACCCCTCCACTTT	TRBD1	NA	TRBV18	TRBJ1-6
CAWSVIGGVRETQYF	TGTGCCTGGAGTGTAATCGGGGGGGTCCGAGAGACCCAGTACTTC	TRBD2	NA	TRBV30	TRBJ2-5
CAWSVQDVGNSPLHF	TGTGCCTGGAGTGTACAGGATGTGGGGAATTCACCCCTCCACTTT	NA	many	TRBV30	TRBJ1-6
CASSRGGEYEQYF	TGCGCCAGCAGCCGCGGAGGGGAGTACGAGCAGTACTTC	NA	few	TRBV4-1	TRBJ2-7
CASTGQESSYNEQFF	TGTGCCAGCACCGGACAGGAAAGCTCCTACAATGAGCAGTTCTTC	TRBD1	NA	TRBV2	TRBJ2-1
CASMSTTGTGSSPLHF	TGTGCCAGCATGTCTACAACCGGGACAGGGTCCTCACCCCTCCACTTT	TRBD1	NA	TRBV25-1	TRBJ1-6
CASSSSGTPYNEQFF	TGTGCCAGCAGCTCCTCCGGGACTCCTTACAATGAGCAGTTCTTC	NA	once	TRBV7-6	TRBJ2-1
CASSLGGRSVGNTQYF	TGCGCCAGCAGCTTGGGTGGGAGATCAGTTGGAAATACGCAGTATTTT	NA	NA	TRBV5-1	TRBJ2-3
CAISESGFGYTF	TGTGCCATCAGTGAATCAGGGTTTGGCTACACCTTC	NA	few	TRBV10-3	TRBJ1-2
CAWSVRRGAEAFF	TGTGCCTGGAGTGTACGCAGGGGGGCTGAAGCTTTCTTT	TRBD1	few	TRBV30	TRBJ1-1
CASSVSLLTDTQYF	TGTGCCAGCAGCGTAAGCCTTCTCACAGATACGCAGTATTTT	NA	NA	TRBV9	TRBJ2-3
CASSETPGMGGYGYTF	TGCGCCAGCAGCGAAACACCCGGGATGGGGGGGTATGGCTACACCTTC	NA	NA	TRBV10-2	TRBJ1-2
CASSEWGQGPQHF	TGTGCCAGCAGTGAATGGGGACAGGGACCCCAGCATTTT	TRBD1	NA	TRBV6-1	TRBJ1-5
CASSGTGDGYTF	TGCGCCAGCAGCGGGACAGGGGATGGCTACACCTTC	TRBD1	NA	TRBV5-1	TRBJ1-2
CASSLWGDTEAFF	TGTGCCAGCAGCTTATGGGGGGACACTGAAGCTTTCTTT	NA	NA	TRBV11-2	TRBJ1-1
CAISPTREFHDTQYF	TGTGCCATCAGTCCGACTAGGGAATTTCACGATACGCAGTATTTT	NA	NA	TRBV10-3	TRBJ2-3
CASSLEGTRTRNTIYF	TGTGCCAGCAGCTTAGAGGGCACCCGTACCCGAAACACCATATATTTT	NA	NA	TRBV11-2	TRBJ1-3
CASSLAGADNSPLHF	TGCGCCAGCAGCTTGGCCGGAGCTGATAATTCACCCCTCCACTTT	NA	NA	TRBV5-1	TRBJ1-6
CASSERTTNSGNTIYF	TGTGCCAGCAGTGAACGTACAACTAATTCTGGAAACACCATATATTTT	NA	NA	TRBV6-1	TRBJ1-3
CATAPGSTNEKLFF	TGTGCCACCGCCCCTGGGTCAACTAATGAAAAACTGTTTTTT	NA	few	TRBV10-3	TRBJ1-4
CASSRPGLAGDNEQFF	TGCGCCAGCAGCAGACCGGGACTAGCGGGAGACAATGAGCAGTTCTTC	TRBD2	NA	TRBV5-1	TRBJ2-1
CASSGAGELFF	TGTGCCAGCAGCGGGGCCGGGGAGCTGTTTTTT	NA	few	TRBV27	TRBJ2-2
CASSFSPGIEAFF	TGTGCCAGCAGTTTTAGCCCAGGTATTGAAGCTTTCTTT	NA	NA	TRBV6-6	TRBJ1-1
CASSSGDRVVTGELFF	TGTGCCAGCAGTTCGGGGGACAGGGTTGTCACCGGGGAGCTGTTTTTT	TRBD1	NA	TRBV27	TRBJ2-2
CASSLEGRTTDTQYF	TGCGCCAGCAGCTTGGAGGGGCGAACTACAGATACGCAGTATTTT	NA	NA	TRBV5-1	TRBJ2-3
CASSGRADEQFF	TGTGCCAGTAGCGGGAGGGCAGATGAGCAGTTCTTC	TRBD2	few	TRBV19	TRBJ2-1
CASSWTGGDYGYTF	TGTGCCAGCAGCTGGACAGGGGGCGACTATGGCTACACCTTC	TRBD1	NA	TRBV6-6	TRBJ1-2
CASSLSGSYGYTF	TGTGCCAGCAGCTTAAGCGGTAGCTATGGCTACACCTTC	NA	NA	TRBV7-9	TRBJ1-2
CAWSVRGTQYF	TGTGCCTGGAGTGTGAGGGGTACGCAGTATTTT	NA	NA	TRBV30	TRBJ2-3
CASSLGPRETQYF	TGCGCCAGCAGCCTTGGACCCAGGGAGACCCAGTACTTC	NA	NA	TRBV4-1	TRBJ2-5
CASVHSYGYTF	TGTGCCAGCGTACACAGCTATGGCTACACCTTC	NA	NA	TRBV6-1	TRBJ1-2
CASSPERNTGELFF	TGTGCCAGCAGCCCTGAGAGGAACACCGGGGAGCTGTTTTTT	NA	NA	TRBV5-4	TRBJ2-2
CASSLGVTKNIQYF	TGTGCCAGCAGCTTAGGTGTGACCAAAAACATTCAGTACTTC	NA	once	TRBV7-2	TRBJ2-4
CASSPGLAGSGSGELFF	TGCGCCAGCAGCCCGGGACTAGCGGGTTCGGGGTCCGGGGAGCTGTTTTTT	TRBD2	few	TRBV5-1	TRBJ2-2
CASSLDTGYNEQFF	TGCGCCAGCAGCTTGGACACAGGTTACAATGAGCAGTTCTTC	NA	few	TRBV5-1	TRBJ2-1
CASSPGTGYEKLFF	TGTGCCAGCTCACCAGGGACAGGGTATGAAAAACTGTTTTTT	TRBD1	NA	TRBV18	TRBJ1-4
CASSYSGLRIDTQYF	TGTGCCAGCAGTTATAGCGGGCTAAGGATAGATACGCAGTATTTT	TRBD2	NA	TRBV6-5	TRBJ2-3
CASSPEQAVFSTDTQYF	TGTGCCAGCTCACCAGAGCAAGCGGTCTTTTCCACAGATACGCAGTATTTT	NA	NA	TRBV18	TRBJ2-3
CASSLVALGSGTNEKLFF	TGTGCCAGCAGCTTGGTGGCATTGGGTTCCGGGACTAATGAAAAACTGTTTTTT	NA	NA	TRBV5-5	TRBJ1-4
CASSLTQTLLGRQFF	TGCGCCAGCAGCTTGACTCAAACGTTATTAGGGCGGCAGTTCTTC	NA	NA	TRBV5-1	TRBJ2-1
CASSLETGQPQHF	TGTGCCAGCAGCTTGGAGACCGGTCAGCCCCAGCATTTT	NA	once	TRBV5-4	TRBJ1-5
CAAAFSATGGETQYF	TGTGCCGCCGCATTCTCCGCGACAGGTGGAGAGACCCAGTACTTC	NA	NA	TRBV10-3	TRBJ2-5
CASSISRQSSNEQFF	TGTGCCAGTAGTATTTCTCGTCAGTCGTCCAATGAGCAGTTCTTC	NA	NA	TRBV19	TRBJ2-1
CSVRNNEKLFF	TGCAGCGTTCGGAATAATGAAAAACTGTTTTTT	NA	NA	TRBV29-1	TRBJ1-4
CASSLVLETQYF	TGTGCCAGCAGCTTAGTGTTAGAGACCCAGTACTTC	NA	once	TRBV7-2	TRBJ2-5
CAISESGQPYEQYF	TGTGCCATCAGTGAGTCGGGACAGCCCTACGAGCAGTACTTC	TRBD1	NA	TRBV10-3	TRBJ2-7
CASASPGRFYEQYF	TGTGCTAGTGCATCCCCAGGGCGGTTCTACGAGCAGTACTTC	NA	NA	TRBV12-5	TRBJ2-7